This TCR beta chain is from a study of cytomegalovirus exposure and HLA in healthy donors. The CDR3 spans 15 residues. Germline V lookup: CDR1 SGHAT, CDR2 FQDESV (reference sequence). Trimming cost V 1 base and J 2 bases; bases outside gene matches: 2. General study results and limits: What was likely a sequencing artifact was a cluster of highly shared sequence variants.

The PCR ran on 60 Vbeta and 13 Jbeta primers. The method was immunoSEQ multiplex PCR; TCRdb's version includes in-frame clones alone and lacks a portion of them. The sample consists of roughly 180,000 clones, about 68% of them appearing once. To note about this clone: Its antigen is still unknown.

This TCR came from a female donor in good health and CMV-seronegative. The chain is built from TRBV11-1 and TRBJ2-3; TRBD2 aligns across 8 bases. Material for sequencing was PBMCs. CDR3 protein: CASSLETSVTDTQYF. As DNA, the CDR3 is TGTGCCAGCAGCTTAGAGACTAGCGTCACAGATACGCAGTATTTT.